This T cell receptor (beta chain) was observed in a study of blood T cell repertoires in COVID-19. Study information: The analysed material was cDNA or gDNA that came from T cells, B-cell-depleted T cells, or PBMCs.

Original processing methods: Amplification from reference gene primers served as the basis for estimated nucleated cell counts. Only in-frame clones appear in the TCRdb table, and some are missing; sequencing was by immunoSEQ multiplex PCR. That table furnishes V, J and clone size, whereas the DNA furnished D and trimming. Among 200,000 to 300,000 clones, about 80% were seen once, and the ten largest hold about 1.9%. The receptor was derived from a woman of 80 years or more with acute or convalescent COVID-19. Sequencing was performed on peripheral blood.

CDR3 sequence (DNA): TGCAGTGCTAGTTATGGGGGGGGGCCAGCGTGGTGCACAGATACGCAGTATTTT. Residues: CSASYGGGPAWCTDTQYF. The V and J genes are TRBV20-1 and TRBJ2-3, with D possibly matching TRBD2 (7 bases). Between the trimmed V and J ends, which lost 3 bases and 1 base, there was a span of 23 bases. This CDR3 comprises 18 residues. Germline loops: CDR1 DFQATT, CDR2 SNEGSKA (reference sequence).